The T cell receptor beta chain under discussion was sequenced for a study of blood T cell repertoires in COVID-19. Study-level information: Sources were T cells, B-cell-depleted T cells, or PBMCs; the material itself was cDNA or gDNA.

The participants were between roughly 18 and 89 years old and came from fewer than 25 US areas. In the original processing: Reference gene primer amplification in the assay estimated nucleated cell counts. TCRdb's table, derived via immunoSEQ multiplex PCR, lists solely in-frame clones and lacks some. V, J and clone size are taken as reported in that table, and D and trimming were inferred from the DNA itself. The table has around 250,000 clones, 70% to 90% seen once. Trimming cost V 4 bases and J 6 bases; bases outside gene matches: 7. The CDR3 has 14 residues. Germline V gene data show CDR1 as MNHEY and CDR2 as SVGAGI. The sample holds one count of this clone.

Sequenced material: PBMCs or T cells enriched from blood (not recorded which). This sequence joins TRBV6-5 and TRBJ1-2, with 8 bases aligning to TRBD1. The sequence came from a woman aged 45-60 years who had recovered from COVID-19. CDR3 residues: CASSFPGGRHGYTF. The CDR3, as DNA: TGTGCCAGCAGTTTCCCAGGGGGCCGGCATGGCTACACCTTC.